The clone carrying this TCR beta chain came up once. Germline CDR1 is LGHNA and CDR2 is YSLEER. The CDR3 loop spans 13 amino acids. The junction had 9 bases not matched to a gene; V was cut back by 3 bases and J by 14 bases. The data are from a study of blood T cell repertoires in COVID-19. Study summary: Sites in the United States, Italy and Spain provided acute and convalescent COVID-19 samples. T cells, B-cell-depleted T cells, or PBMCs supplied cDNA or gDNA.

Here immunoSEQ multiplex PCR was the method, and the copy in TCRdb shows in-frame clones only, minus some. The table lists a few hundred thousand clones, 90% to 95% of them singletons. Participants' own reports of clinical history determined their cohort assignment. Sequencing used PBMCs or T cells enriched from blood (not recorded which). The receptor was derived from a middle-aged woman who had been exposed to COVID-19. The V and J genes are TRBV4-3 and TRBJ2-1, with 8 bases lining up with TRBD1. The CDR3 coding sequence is TGCGCCAGCAGCCAGGAGGGCGGGACAGGCGAGTTCTTC. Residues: CASSQEGGTGEFF.